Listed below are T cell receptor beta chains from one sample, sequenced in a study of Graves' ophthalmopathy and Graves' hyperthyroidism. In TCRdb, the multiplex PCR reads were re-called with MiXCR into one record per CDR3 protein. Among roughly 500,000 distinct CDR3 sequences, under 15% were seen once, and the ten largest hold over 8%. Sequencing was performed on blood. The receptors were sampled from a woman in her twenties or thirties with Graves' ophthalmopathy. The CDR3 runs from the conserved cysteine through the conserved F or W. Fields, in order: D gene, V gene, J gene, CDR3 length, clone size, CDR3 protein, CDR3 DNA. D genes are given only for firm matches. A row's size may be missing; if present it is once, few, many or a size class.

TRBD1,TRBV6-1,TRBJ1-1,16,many,CASSAHDRGVNTEAFF,TGTGCCAGCAGTGCCCATGACAGGGGGGTAAACACTGAAGCTTTCTTT
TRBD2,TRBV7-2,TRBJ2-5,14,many,CASTLGLAGETQYF,TGTGCCAGCACCTTGGGACTAGCTGGGGAGACCCAGTACTTC
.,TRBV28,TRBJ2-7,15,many,CASSSASFSSYEQYF,TGTGCCAGCAGCTCGGCCTCTTTCAGCTCCTACGAGCAGTACTTC
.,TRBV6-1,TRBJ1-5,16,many,CASNLSHRVGNQPQHF,TGTGCCAGCAACTTATCACACAGGGTTGGCAATCAGCCCCAGCATTTT
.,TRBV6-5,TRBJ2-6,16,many,CASSYGWESGANVLTF,TGTGCCAGCAGTTACGGCTGGGAGTCTGGGGCCAACGTCCTGACTTTC
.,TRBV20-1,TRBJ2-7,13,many,CSARMGLTYEQYF,TGCAGTGCTAGAATGGGACTGACCTACGAGCAGTACTTC
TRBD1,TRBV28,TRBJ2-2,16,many,CASSFRDRGRPGELFF,TGTGCCAGCAGTTTTCGGGACAGGGGGCGTCCCGGGGAGCTGTTTTTT
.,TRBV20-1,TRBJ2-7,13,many,CSANGAGRYEQYF,TGCAGTGCTAACGGGGCGGGGAGATACGAGCAGTACTTC
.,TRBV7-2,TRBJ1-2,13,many,CASSLGTPYGYTF,TGTGCCAGCAGCTTGGGGACCCCCTATGGCTACACCTTC
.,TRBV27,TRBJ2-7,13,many,CASSPLYFHEQYF,TGTGCCAGCAGCCCACTTTACTTCCACGAGCAGTACTTC
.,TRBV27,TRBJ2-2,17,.,CASSFRGGQSNTGELFF,TGTGCCAGCAGTTTTAGGGGGGGACAGAGTAACACCGGGGAGCTGTTTTTT
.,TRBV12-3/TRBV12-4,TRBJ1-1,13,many,CASSLTGFAEAFF,TGTGCCAGCAGCCTTACAGGGTTCGCTGAAGCTTTCTTT
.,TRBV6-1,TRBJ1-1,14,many,CASSVVVGSTEAFF,TGTGCCAGCAGTGTGGTAGTTGGGAGCACTGAAGCTTTCTTT
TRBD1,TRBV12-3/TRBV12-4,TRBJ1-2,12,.,CASTKGARGYTF,TGTGCCAGCACCAAGGGGGCGCGTGGCTACACCTTC
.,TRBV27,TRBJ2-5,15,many,CASSPPLSRGETQYF,TGTGCCAGCAGTCCTCCTTTAAGCCGGGGAGAGACCCAGTACTTC
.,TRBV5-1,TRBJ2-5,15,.,CASSLARGGGETQYF,TGCGCCAGCAGCTTGGCAAGGGGTGGAGGAGAGACCCAGTACTTC
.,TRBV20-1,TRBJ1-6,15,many,CSARGRSSYNSPLHF,TGCAGTGCTAGGGGCAGGAGCTCCTATAATTCACCCCTCCACTTT
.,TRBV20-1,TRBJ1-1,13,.,CSARDVGNTEAFF,TGCAGTGCTAGAGATGTAGGGAACACTGAAGCTTTCTTT
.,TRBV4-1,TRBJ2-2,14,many,CASSQDRRSGELFF,TGCGCCAGCAGCCAAGATAGACGCTCCGGGGAGCTGTTTTTT
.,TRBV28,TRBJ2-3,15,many,CASSLVDLNTDTQYF,TGTGCCAGCAGTTTAGTAGACCTTAACACAGATACGCAGTATTTT
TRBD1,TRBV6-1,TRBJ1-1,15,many,CASSTRDRVGNEAFF,TGTGCCAGCAGTACCCGGGACAGGGTAGGTAATGAAGCTTTCTTT
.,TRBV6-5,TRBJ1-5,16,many,CASIGRVQGWFQPQHF,TGTGCCAGCATAGGGAGGGTCCAGGGTTGGTTTCAGCCCCAGCATTTT
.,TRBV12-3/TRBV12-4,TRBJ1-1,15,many,CASSLADNPHTEAFF,TGTGCCAGCAGTTTAGCAGATAATCCACACACTGAAGCTTTCTTT
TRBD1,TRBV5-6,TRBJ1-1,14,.,CASSRQGRSTEAFF,TGTGCCAGCAGTCGACAGGGCCGCAGTACTGAAGCTTTCTTT
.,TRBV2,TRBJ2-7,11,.,CASKERHEQYF,TGTGCCAGCAAGGAGCGGCACGAGCAGTACTTC
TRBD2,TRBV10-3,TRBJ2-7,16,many,CATSGGLASEGYEQYF,TGTGCCACCAGTGGCGGACTAGCCTCTGAAGGGTACGAGCAGTACTTC
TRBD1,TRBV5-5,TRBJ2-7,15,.,CASSSTGALNYEQYF,TGTGCCAGCAGCTCGACAGGGGCCTTGAACTACGAGCAGTACTTC
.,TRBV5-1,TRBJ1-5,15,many,CASSLGGRGSQPQHF,TGCGCCAGCAGCTTGGGGGGTCGGGGGAGTCAGCCCCAGCATTTT
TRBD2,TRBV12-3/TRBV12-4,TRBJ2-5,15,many,CASSSGLAGRGTQYF,TGTGCCAGCAGCTCTGGACTAGCGGGACGAGGGACCCAGTACTTC
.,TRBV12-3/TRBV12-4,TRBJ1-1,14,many,CASRNRLRGTEAFF,TGTGCCAGCAGAAACAGGCTACGCGGCACTGAAGCTTTCTTT
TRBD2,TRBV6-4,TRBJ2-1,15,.,CASSVLAGDYNEQFF,TGTGCCAGCAGTGTACTAGCGGGGGACTACAATGAGCAGTTCTTC
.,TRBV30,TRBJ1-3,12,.,CAWSVQGDTIYF,TGTGCCTGGAGTGTCCAGGGTGACACCATATATTTT
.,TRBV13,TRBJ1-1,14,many,CASSPRKVNTEAFF,TGTGCCAGCAGCCCCCGAAAAGTGAACACTGAAGCTTTCTTT
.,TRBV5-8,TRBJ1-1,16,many,CASSPSGRLGNTEAFF,TGTGCCAGCAGCCCCTCAGGGAGGTTGGGGAACACTGAAGCTTTCTTT
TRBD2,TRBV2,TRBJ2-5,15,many,CASSEQAGGQETQYF,TGTGCCAGCAGTGAACAAGCGGGGGGCCAAGAGACCCAGTACTTC